Listed here are 12 T cell receptor beta chains from one sample, sequenced in a study of cytomegalovirus exposure and HLA in healthy donors. Researchers ran the PCR with 60 Vbeta and 13 Jbeta primers. Sequencing was performed with immunoSEQ multiplex PCR; in TCRdb, only in-frame clones are kept and a portion is missing. The sample has 180,000 or so clones, 82% seen once; the top ten hold roughly 6%. The sample was PBMCs. Source of these receptors: a woman aged 50 to 60 in good health and CMV-seropositive.

The V gene is TRBV7-6, the J gene TRBJ1-1; TRBD1 might be the D (5 bases). The CDR3 length is 15 residues. Trimming shortened V by 0 bases and J by 7 bases, and 15 bases separated the two germline ends. Germline V gives CDR1 SGHVS, CDR2 FNYEAQ. CDR3 region: CASSLAPREGVEAFF. CDR3 coding DNA: TGTGCCAGCAGCTTAGCGCCCAGGGAAGGGGTTGAAGCTTTCTTT.

The chain joins TRBV29-1 to TRBJ2-2; D possibly corresponds to TRBD2 (6 bases). Looked up from germline, CDR1 is SQVTM and CDR2 is ANQGSEA. Between the trimmed V and J ends, which lost 4 bases and 4 bases, there was a span of 10 bases. The CDR3 is 13 residues long. DNA of the CDR3: TGCAGCGTTGGGAGGGGTGGCACCGGGGAGCTGTTTTTT. It codes for CSVGRGGTGELFF.

The chain joins TRBV5-4 to TRBJ2-1; 7 bases fit TRBD1. V was pared by 1 base and J by 0 bases, with 1 base of the junction left unmatched. The CDR3 runs to 15 residues. Germline values: CDR1 SGHNT, CDR2 YYREEE (reference sequence). For the CDR3, the DNA is TGTGCCAGCAGCTTGACAGGGGACTCCTACAATGAGCAGTTCTTC. This gives the protein CASSLTGDSYNEQFF. Filled out from reference TRBV5-4 and TRBJ2-1, the complete variable domain reads ETGVTQSPTHLIKTRGQQVTLRCSSQSGHNTVSWYQQALGQGPQFIFQYYREEENGRGNFPPRFSGLQFPNYSSELNVNALELDDSALYLCASSLTGDSYNEQFFGPGTRLTVL.

The V call is TRBV15, the J call TRBJ1-5; 9 nucleotides agree with TRBD1. J lost 4 bases, V lost 6 bases, and 13 bases had no gene match. This CDR3 contains 17 residues. The germline V gene encodes CDR1 LNHNV and CDR2 YYDKDF (reference sequence). The CDR3 nucleotides are TGTGCCACCAGTAACTTCCCGGGACAGGGATCAAATCAGCCCCAGCATTTT. Encoded protein: CATSNFPGQGSNQPQHF.

J is TRBJ1-4 and V is TRBV10-2; D call uncertain. This CDR3 contains 14 residues. Germline lookup yields CDR1 WSHSY and CDR2 SAAADI. Trimming pared 8 bases from V and 0 bases from J, leaving 10 bases between. CDR3 sequence reads: CASARTATNEKLFF. Here the CDR3 DNA reads TGCGCCAGCGCGAGAACAGCAACTAATGAAAAACTGTTTTTT.

The gene calls are TRBV2 and TRBJ2-7, with D hard to call. The CDR3 extends over 13 amino acids. Per germline, CDR1 SNHLY and CDR2 FYNNEI. V gave up 2 bases and J gave up 4 bases, with 9 bases separating them. This chain's CDR3 is CASSEQVEYEQYF. The CDR3 nucleotides are TGTGCCAGCAGTGAACAGGTAGAGTACGAGCAGTACTTC.

The V call is TRBV28, the J call TRBJ2-7; D is possibly TRBD2 (7 bases). V was pared by 3 bases and J by 6 bases, with 21 bases between. The CDR3 contains 16 residues. Germline V gene data show CDR1 as MDHEN and CDR2 as SYDVKM. CDR3 bases: TGTGCCAGCAGTTTCCCTAATCGGCGGGGGCTGGGCGAGCAGTACTTC. This gives the protein CASSFPNRRGLGEQYF.

V gene TRBV12-2 combines with J gene TRBJ1-5. TRBV12-2 is termed a pseudogene. The CDR3 contains 15 residues. CDR3 in DNA: TGTGCAAGTCGCCCCTGGACTGAAGGGCATCAGCCCCAGCATTTT. The encoded protein is CASRPWTEGHQPQHF.

This clone was counted only a few times. The rearrangement links TRBV6-5 to TRBJ1-2, with 8 bases lining up with TRBD1. The CDR3 is 13 residues long. After removal of 6 bases from V and 8 bases from J, the junction contained 8 bases not matched to a gene. Germline V gives CDR1 MNHEY, CDR2 SVGAGI. CDR3 loop: CASRRGQGEGYTF. As DNA, the CDR3 is TGTGCCAGCAGACGCGGACAGGGAGAGGGCTACACCTTC.

Concerning this clone: The same CDR3 can be traced to other DNA sequences in this sample. The rearrangement joins TRBV5-4 to TRBJ1-6; TRBD1 might be the D (5 bases). Germline lookup yields CDR1 SGHNT and CDR2 YYREEE (reference sequence). V was clipped by 2 bases and J by 9 bases, with 15 bases between them. The CDR3 covers 15 residues. In DNA form, the CDR3 reads TGTGCCAGCAGCTTCGGAGGGGCCCTAGGTTCACCCCTCCACTTT. This encodes CASSFGGALGSPLHF.

As regards this clone: At one of its ends the junction is not consistent with the germline gene, which may arise from a read error. Other DNA sequences in this specimen translate into the identical CDR3. V is TRBV6-5 and J is TRBJ2-5; D might be TRBD2 (5 bases). The CDR3 extends over 12 amino acids. From germline, CDR1 is MNHEY and CDR2 SVGAGI. The CDR3 loop reads CASRTGQETQYF. CDR3 coding DNA: TGCGCCAGCAGGACTGGGCAAGAGACCCAGTACTTC.

This clone was detected a few times. This chain uses TRBV30 with TRBJ1-5; TRBD1 matches at 7 bases. J was trimmed by 4 bases and V by 3 bases; bases with no gene match: 6. CDR1 GTSNPN and CDR2 SVGIG come from the germline V gene (reference sequence). The CDR3 consists of 14 residues. CDR3 sequence: CAWSRRQGNQPQHF. CDR3 DNA sequence: TGTGCCTGGAGCCGAAGACAGGGTAATCAGCCCCAGCATTTT.